Below, one T cell receptor (beta chain) is given with its context. Antigen specificity is unknown. This specimen belongs to a study of T cells expressing NK-cell markers. Researchers built TCR beta cDNA using 5'RACE template switching with UMIs. Reanalyzing the 5' RACE reads, TCRdb keeps one entry per CDR3 protein, without DNA. The listing records about 540,000 distinct CDR3 sequences. Per germline, CDR1 ENHRY and CDR2 SYGVKD. CDR3 size: 13 residues. General study findings and limits: The study found dominant NKG2C+ clonotypes at roughly 1.0-7.0% of CD8+ T cells in six donors.

The V and J genes are TRBV10-3 and TRBJ2-7; no DNA is available, so the TRBD1 call from TCRdb remains unchecked. Sequenced material: blood T cells: a sorted CD56 or NKG2C T cell subset, CD4+ or CD8+ T cells, or bulk PBMC T cells (not recorded which). This TCR was recovered from a man aged 18 to 35 in good health. The CDR3 is CAIKGRTGGEQYF.